This entry is about one T cell receptor (beta chain). This sample stems from a study of blood T cell repertoires in COVID-19. Study summary: The origin of the acute and convalescent COVID-19 samples was the United States, Italy and Spain.

Per the study methods: Amplified reference gene primers provided the basis for estimating nucleated cell counts. Measured with immunoSEQ multiplex PCR; TCRdb has only the in-frame clones, and not every one. V, J and clone size are taken as reported in that table, and D and trimming were inferred from the DNA itself. The table records roughly 250,000 clones, less than 85% of them present only once. The sequenced sample was peripheral blood. The TCR comes from a woman of 80 years or more with active or convalescent COVID-19.

CDR3 in amino acids: CASSLNRIQAIQYF. The CDR3 DNA reads TGTGCCAGCAGTTTAAATCGGATACAGGCCATTCAGTACTTC. V gene TRBV28 combines with J gene TRBJ2-4; tentatively, D is TRBD1 (5 bases). Germline V CDR1 and CDR2: MDHEN, SYDVKM. The CDR3 consists of 14 residues. V was pared by 2 bases and J by 9 bases, with 14 bases between.